The entry below describes one T cell receptor (beta chain). Its target is unknown. The sample originates from a study of T cell clones after liver transplantation. Study-wide points: Small, mixed patient groups and varying post-transplant times limit these conclusions.

Clones were read by immunoSEQ multiplex PCR, and TCRdb kept only the in-frame ones, dropping some. The table records 65,000 to 90,000 clones, roughly nine tenths of them present only once. CDR3 length: 14 residues. CDR1 SEHNR and CDR2 FQNEAQ come from the germline V gene (reference sequence). Trimming took 5 bases from V and 6 from J; bases not matched to a gene: 8. The sequence derives from a human donor who received a liver transplant. The sample was CD4+ T cells from blood, taken before liver transplant. The chain uses TRBV7-9 and TRBJ2-7; TRBD2 agrees at 9 bases. CDR3 in DNA: TGTGCCAGCAGCCCCGGAGCGGGAGGTTTCGAGCAGTACTTC. Protein sequence: CASSPGAGGFEQYF. Together with reference TRBV7-9 and TRBJ2-7, the CDR3 gives the full variable domain: DTGVSQNPRHKITKRGQNVTFRCDPISEHNRLYWYRQTLGQGPEFLTYFQNEAQLEKSRLLSDRFSAERPKGSFSTLEIQRTEQGDSAMYLCASSPGAGGFEQYFGPGTRLTVT.